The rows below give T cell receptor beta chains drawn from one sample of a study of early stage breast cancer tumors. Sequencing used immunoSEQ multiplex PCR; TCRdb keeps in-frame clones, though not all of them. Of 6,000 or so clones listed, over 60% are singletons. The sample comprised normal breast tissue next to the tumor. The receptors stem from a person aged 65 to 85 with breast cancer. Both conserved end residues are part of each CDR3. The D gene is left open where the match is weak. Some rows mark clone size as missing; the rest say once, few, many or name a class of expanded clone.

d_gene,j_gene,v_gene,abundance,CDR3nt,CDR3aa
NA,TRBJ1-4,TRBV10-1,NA,TGCGCCAGCAGCTTCGACAGTGACAGAGAAAAACTGTTTTTT,CASSFDSDREKLFF
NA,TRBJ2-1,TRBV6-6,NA,TGTGCCAGCAGTGGAGTGGGTGAGCAGTTCTTC,CASSGVGEQFF
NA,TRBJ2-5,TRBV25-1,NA,TGTGCCAGCAGTGCTAATATAGAGACCCAGTACTTC,CASSANIETQYF
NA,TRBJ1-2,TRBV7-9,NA,TGTGCCAGCGGCGAACAGGGATACGGCTATGGCTACACCTTC,CASGEQGYGYGYTF
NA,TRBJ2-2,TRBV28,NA,TGTGCCAGCAGTTCCCGGGCGGGCGCGAACACCGGGGAGCTGTTTTTT,CASSSRAGANTGELFF
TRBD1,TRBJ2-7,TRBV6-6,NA,TGTGCCAGCAGTTTTGGGGGACAGTTCTACGAGCAGTACTTC,CASSFGGQFYEQYF
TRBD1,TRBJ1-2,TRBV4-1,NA,TGCGCCAGCAGCCAAGATTGGACAGGGGGCTATGGCTACACCTTC,CASSQDWTGGYGYTF
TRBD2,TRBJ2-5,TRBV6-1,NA,TGTGCCAGCAGTCACGGGGGGCAAGAGACCCAGTACTTC,CASSHGGQETQYF
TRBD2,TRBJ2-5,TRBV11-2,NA,TGTGCCAGCAGCCTGGGGACTAGCGGGGGGGTGTACCAAGAGACCCAGTACTTC,CASSLGTSGGVYQETQYF
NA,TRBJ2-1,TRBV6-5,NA,TGTGCCAGCACTAAGTCCTACAATGAGCAGTTCTTC,CASTKSYNEQFF
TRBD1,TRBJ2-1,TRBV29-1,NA,TGCAGCGTTGAAAACCCGGACAGGGAATCCTACAATGAGCAGTTCTTC,CSVENPDRESYNEQFF
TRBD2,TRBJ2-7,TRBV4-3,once,TGCGCCAGCAGCCAAGAGAGAGGCGGGGGATTGCCTTACGAGCAGTACTTC,CASSQERGGGLPYEQYF
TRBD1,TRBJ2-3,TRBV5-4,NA,TGTGCCAGCAGCCCGGGGACAGGTCGTAGAGATACGCAGTATTTT,CASSPGTGRRDTQYF
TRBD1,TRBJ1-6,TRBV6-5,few,TGTGCCAGCAGTTACTCGGACAGGGCCTTTTCACCCCTCCACTTT,CASSYSDRAFSPLHF
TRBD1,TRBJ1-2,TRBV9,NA,TGTGCCAGCAGCCGGTACGGACAGGAAGGGATCTATGGCTACACCTTC,CASSRYGQEGIYGYTF
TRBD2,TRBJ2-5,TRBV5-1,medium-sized,TGCGCCAGCACACAGACTAGCGGGAGAGAGACCCAGTACTTC,CASTQTSGRETQYF
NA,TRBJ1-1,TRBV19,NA,TGTGCCAGTAGTAAGGGGAGGACTGAAGCTTTCTTT,CASSKGRTEAFF
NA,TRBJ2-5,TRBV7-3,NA,TGTGCCAGCAGCACTATGGGGGGAGAGACCCAGTACTTC,CASSTMGGETQYF
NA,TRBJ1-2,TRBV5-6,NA,TGTGCCAGCGCCACCCTAGGGGGAAGGTATGGCTACACCTTC,CASATLGGRYGYTF
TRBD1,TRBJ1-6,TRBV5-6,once,TGTGCCAGCAGCAGTGGACAGGGTAGCACCTATAATTCACCCCTCCACTTT,CASSSGQGSTYNSPLHF
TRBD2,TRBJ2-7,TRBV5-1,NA,TGCGCCAGCAGCGACCCGACTAGCGGGGCCCTCGAGCAGTACTTC,CASSDPTSGALEQYF
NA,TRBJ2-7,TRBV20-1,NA,TGCAGTACCGGACGGGATTTGGAGCAGTACTTC,CSTGRDLEQYF
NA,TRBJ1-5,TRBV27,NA,TGTGCCAGCAGACTGGGAGGGAATCAGCCCCAGCATTTT,CASRLGGNQPQHF
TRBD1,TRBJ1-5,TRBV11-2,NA,TGTGCCAGCAGCTCTCCCTCCAGGACAGGGGACAATCAGCCCCAGCATTTT,CASSSPSRTGDNQPQHF
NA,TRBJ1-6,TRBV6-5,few,TGTGCCAGCAAGGGGGATAATTCACCCCTCCACTTT,CASKGDNSPLHF
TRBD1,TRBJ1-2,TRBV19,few,TGTGCCAGTAATAACCCCAGGACAGGGGGAGACTATGGCTACACCTTC,CASNNPRTGGDYGYTF
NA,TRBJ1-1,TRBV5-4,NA,TGTGCCAGCAGCTTCAGCGGGGTACAAACTGAAGCTTTCTTT,CASSFSGVQTEAFF
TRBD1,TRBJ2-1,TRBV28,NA,TGTGCCAGCAGTTTAGGGGCGGGACAGGGGGTCTCCAATGAGCAGTTCTTC,CASSLGAGQGVSNEQFF
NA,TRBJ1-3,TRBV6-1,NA,TGTGCCAGCAGTGAAGCGGTCGATCTAAGCCGAAACACCATATATTTT,CASSEAVDLSRNTIYF
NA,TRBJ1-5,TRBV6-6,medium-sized,TGTGCCAGCAGTTCAGGGGTGGACCAGCCCCAGCATTTT,CASSSGVDQPQHF
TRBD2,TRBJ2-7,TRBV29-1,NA,TGCAGCGTTGGTCTGGGACTAGCCGCCTCCTACGAGCAGTACTTC,CSVGLGLAASYEQYF
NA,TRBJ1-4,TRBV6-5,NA,TGTGCCAGTTCCCTTAACTTTGCAACTAATGAAAAACTGTTTTTT,CASSLNFATNEKLFF
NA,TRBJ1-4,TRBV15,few,TGTGCCACCAGCAGAGCGTCAGGGGCTGTGGCTAATGAAAAACTGTTTTTT,CATSRASGAVANEKLFF
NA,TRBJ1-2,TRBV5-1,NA,TGCGCCAGCAGCTTGGGACAGAATAACCCCTATGGCTACACCTTC,CASSLGQNNPYGYTF
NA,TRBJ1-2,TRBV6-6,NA,TGTGCCAGCAGTTACGCCGCAGTCGATGGCTACACCTTC,CASSYAAVDGYTF